These T cell receptor beta chains were read from a single sample in a study of T cells in Graves' hyperthyroidism and ophthalmopathy. In TCRdb, the multiplex PCR reads were re-called with MiXCR into one record per CDR3 protein. This sample has about 530,000 distinct CDR3 sequences; approximately 17% occur once, and the top ten carry roughly a sixth. The sample taken for sequencing was blood. All receptors come from a young woman with Graves' ophthalmopathy. The CDR3 runs from the conserved cysteine through the conserved F or W.

>TRBJ2-7|TRBV4-1
CASSQVRQDYEQYF
>TRBJ2-7|TRBV20-1
CSARGTGLYEQYF
>TRBJ2-2|TRBV11-2
CASSLRNTGELFF
>TRBJ2-7|TRBV5-1
CASAPVLADDYEQYF
>TRBJ2-1|TRBV12-3/TRBV12-4
CASSLQAVNEQFF
>TRBJ2-2|TRBV27
CASSSPISPPADPGGTGELFF
>TRBJ2-3|TRBV6-2/TRBV6-3
CANSYPLAGGPTDTQYF
>TRBJ1-1|TRBV14
CASSQVPGRGNTEAFF
>TRBJ1-5|TRBV28
CASRVWRYNQPQHF
>TRBJ2-2|TRBV27
CASSLFAGVETGELFF
>TRBJ2-7|TRBV4-1
CASSHPRNPNSYEQYF
>TRBJ1-1|TRBV7-9
CASSRGAGWTEAFF
>TRBJ1-1|TRBV30
CAWSVSGLRDTEAFF
>TRBJ2-7|TRBV4-1
CASSQKGTYEQYF
>TRBJ2-1|TRBV4-1
CASSQARRDEQFF
>TRBJ2-5|TRBV19
CASRAINSETQYF
>TRBJ1-1|TRBV19
CASSIVPGMNTEAFF
>.|TRBV12-3/TRBV12-4
CASSGPSGSSYEQFF
>TRBJ1-1|TRBV7-9
CASSFGETEAFF
>TRBJ2-7|TRBV9
CASSVGPSGVGSYEQYF
>TRBJ2-3|TRBV7-3
CASSRAPTDTQYF
>TRBJ2-1|TRBV3-1
CASSQAGGGWNEQFF
>TRBJ2-3|TRBV28
CASSPTQGADTQYF
>TRBJ1-6|TRBV28
CASNPFTGTGDNSPLHF
>TRBJ2-1|TRBV27
CASSSLAGNEQFF
>TRBJ2-7|TRBV4-1
CASSQEPTDRLAGYEQYF
>TRBJ2-1|TRBV5-4
CASSPGGLAVSSYNEQFF
>TRBJ2-2|TRBV5-1
CASSLEAEFTGELFF
>TRBJ1-2|TRBV29-1
CSVKRAGRANYGYTF
>TRBJ2-7|TRBV19
CASNVASGEFYEQYF
>TRBJ2-4|TRBV13
CASSNSPQGDIQYF
>TRBJ2-1|TRBV20-1
CSARRHGSPSSYNEQFF
>TRBJ2-5|TRBV20-1
CSASGTSGAKETQYF
>TRBJ1-2|TRBV30
CAWSSTGVGGYTF
>TRBJ1-2|TRBV11-2
CASSHGTGNGYTF
>TRBJ1-1|TRBV19
CASSIRQGVEAFF
>TRBJ2-1|TRBV7-3
CASAPTSGGSNEQFF
>TRBJ2-2|TRBV27
CASSLKGMGELFF
>TRBJ2-3|TRBV20-1
CSAPRAGGSTDTQYF
>TRBJ2-7|TRBV5-1
CASSLATWWEQYF
>TRBJ2-7|TRBV7-8
CASSLREGPYEQYF
>TRBJ2-5|TRBV2
CASRAGAQETQYF
>TRBJ2-5|TRBV28
CASSLTGWETQYF
>TRBJ2-5|TRBV4-2
CASSQEARGGETQYF
>TRBJ2-3|TRBV9
CASSVDFWGGTQYF
>TRBJ1-2|TRBV6-1
CATYQGLLNYGYTF
>TRBJ1-2|TRBV12-3/TRBV12-4
CASRNEAALYGYTF
>TRBJ2-7|TRBV4-3
CASSHTAVGSTYEQYF
>TRBJ1-5|TRBV20-1
CSASLGQSNQPQHF
>TRBJ1-1|TRBV7-2
CASNRGRFTEAFF
>TRBJ1-6|TRBV5-1
CASSLEGSPLHF
>TRBJ2-2|TRBV5-1
CASSFGRAPLPGELFF